This T cell receptor (beta chain) was captured in a study of cytomegalovirus exposure and HLA in healthy donors. In regard to this clone: The antigen remains unidentified.

Data came from immunoSEQ multiplex PCR; TCRdb stores just in-frame clones and leaves some out. The profile covers about 64,000 clones, with just over 90% appearing a single time and over 1% taken by the ten largest. The ends lost 1 base at V and 3 bases at J; junction bases unmatched: 6. CDR1 is SGHRS and CDR2 is YFSETQ in the germline V gene. This CDR3 region has 15 residues. Study-level results: The authors listed approximately 160 TCR beta chains as cytomegalovirus-associated. Rarity characterized most TCR sequences, yet some public TCRs appeared in many donors. Researchers reported that a few CMV-associated chains were confirmed in vitro as CMV antigen-specific. Clusters of TCRs from the first cohort tended to co-occur in the 100 to 150 validation repertoires (as a later analysis found).

This receptor was identified in a woman aged 18-29 years in good health and CMV-seronegative. The rearrangement uses TRBV5-1 and TRBJ2-7, with TRBD2 identical over 8 bases. Sequencing was performed on PBMCs. CDR3 bases: TGCGCCAGCAGCTTGAGTTCGCTAGCGGGCTACGAGCAGTACTTC. Amino acid sequence: CASSLSSLAGYEQYF. Looking up the rest from reference TRBV5-1 and TRBJ2-7 gives the full variable domain: KAGVTQTPRYLIKTRGQQVTLSCSPISGHRSVSWYQQTPGQGLQFLFEYFSETQRNKGNFPGRFSGRQFSNSRSEMNVSTLELGDSALYLCASSLSSLAGYEQYFGPGTRLTVT.